The clone carrying this T cell receptor beta chain was recorded many times. Antigen specificity is unknown. The data were obtained in a study of T cells in Graves' hyperthyroidism and ophthalmopathy. The study, taken as a whole, reports: Model-based prediction identified ophthalmopathy a median roughly 6.1 months prior to its onset.

The investigators amplified TCR beta CDR3 regions from RNA transcripts. The primer set for the first-round RT-PCR of the TCR CDR3 was HTBI. Each CDR3 protein gets one entry after TCRdb re-called the multiplex PCR reads with MiXCR. The sample yields 750,000 to 900,000 distinct CDR3 sequences, roughly 37% seen once. CDR3 size: 14 residues. V was clipped by 5 bases and J by 2 bases, with 10 bases between them. CDR1 is SGHVS and CDR2 is FNYEAQ in the germline V gene. The material sequenced was blood. This sequence joins TRBV7-6 and TRBJ1-3, with unresolved D. This sequence was found in a man aged 18 to 30 with Graves' hyperthyroidism. The CDR3 DNA reads as TGTGCCAGCAGCGGTGCAAGGGCTGGAAACACCATATATTTT. Protein: CASSGARAGNTIYF.